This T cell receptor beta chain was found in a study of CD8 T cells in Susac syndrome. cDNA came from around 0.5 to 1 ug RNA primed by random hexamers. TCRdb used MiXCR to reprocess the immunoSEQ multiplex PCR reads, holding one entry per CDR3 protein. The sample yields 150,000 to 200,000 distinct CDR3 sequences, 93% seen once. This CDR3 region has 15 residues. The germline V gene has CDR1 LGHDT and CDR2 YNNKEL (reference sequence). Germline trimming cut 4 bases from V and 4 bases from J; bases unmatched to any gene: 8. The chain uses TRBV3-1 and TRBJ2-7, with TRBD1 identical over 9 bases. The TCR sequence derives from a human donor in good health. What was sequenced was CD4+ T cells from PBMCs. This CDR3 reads CASSRRTGGEYEQYF. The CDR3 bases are TGTGCCAGCAGCCGTAGAACAGGGGGCGAGTACGAGCAGTACTTC.